Ten or more counts support the clone carrying this T cell receptor (beta chain). The V end lost 4 bases, the J end lost 7 bases, and 13 bases lay between the germline ends. CDR1 SQVTM and CDR2 ANQGSEA come from the germline V gene. The CDR3 length is 12 residues. TCRdb independently ran MiXCR on the 5' RACE reads; one entry per CDR3 protein. The sample holds about 240,000 distinct CDR3 sequences, less than 8.5% seen once. The data were taken from a study of T cells after yellow fever vaccination. The chain recombines TRBV29-1 with TRBJ2-5, with D perhaps matching TRBD1 (6 bases). This clonotype was obtained from a man younger than 40 who received the YFV17D yellow fever vaccine. Source: CD4+ T cells sorted from PBMCs, taken 15 days after the yellow fever booster vaccination. CDR3 sequence: CSVGGQVATQYF. In nucleotides, the CDR3 is TGCAGCGTTGGGGGGCAGGTGGCGACCCAGTACTTC. Drawing the rest from reference TRBV29-1 and TRBJ2-5, the complete variable domain is SAVISQKPSRDICQRGTSLTIQCQVDSQVTMMFWYRQQPGQSLTLIATANQGSEATYESGFVIDKFPISRPNLTFSTLTVSNMSPEDSSIYLCSVGGQVATQYFGPGTRLLVL.